A selection of T cell receptor beta chains follows, all from one sample in a study of blood T cell repertoires in COVID-19. Using immunoSEQ multiplex PCR, the repertoire was profiled, and TCRdb retains in-frame clones only, with some absent. The sample has under 150,000 clones, more than 65% seen once. The specimen was peripheral blood. The origin of the receptors is a woman in her 70s with acute or convalescent COVID-19. Each CDR3 is given with its conserved first and last residue. Fields, in order: V gene, CDR3 protein.

V gene: TRBV7-9; CDR3 protein: CASSSTYEQYF
V gene: TRBV3-1/TRBV3-2; CDR3 protein: CASSLQGALTGELFF
V gene: TRBV27; CDR3 protein: CASSQTVLPTEAFF
V gene: TRBV19; CDR3 protein: CASAYEENSPLHF
V gene: TRBV5-1; CDR3 protein: CASSLAIPGNSPLHF
V gene: TRBV6-5; CDR3 protein: CASKIQGSNSPLHF
V gene: TRBV4-3; CDR3 protein: CASSQDIVPPDTQYF
V gene: TRBV5-1; CDR3 protein: CASSLSIGRSSYEQYF
V gene: TRBV28; CDR3 protein: CASSSLAGGFPGELFF
V gene: TRBV19; CDR3 protein: CASNPGPGTGTNYGYTF
V gene: TRBV25-1; CDR3 protein: CASSEIAQNYGYTF
V gene: TRBV6-2/TRBV6-3; CDR3 protein: CASSYRDRGGSPLHF
V gene: TRBV10-3; CDR3 protein: CAFGTGGTGELFF
V gene: TRBV24-1; CDR3 protein: CATSEPASGLRDTQYF
V gene: TRBV21-1; CDR3 protein: CASSGGDIQETQYF
V gene: TRBV7-8; CDR3 protein: CASRRDGNEQFF
V gene: TRBV27; CDR3 protein: CASRGVALLTDTQYF
V gene: TRBV18; CDR3 protein: CASSQQETQYF
V gene: TRBV4-1; CDR3 protein: CASSHDRGRLSTNEKLFF
V gene: TRBV19; CDR3 protein: CASSGGLNQPQHF
V gene: TRBV27; CDR3 protein: CASRGHGANVLTF
V gene: TRBV5-4; CDR3 protein: CASSPDIEATNEKLFF
V gene: TRBV2; CDR3 protein: CASSEVGTGGTYGYTF
V gene: TRBV7-6; CDR3 protein: CASSPLSGAVLEQYF
V gene: TRBV7-9; CDR3 protein: CASSTGTGGVEQYF
V gene: TRBV2; CDR3 protein: CASRREGGGGQPQHF
V gene: TRBV7-2; CDR3 protein: CASSFGQGYGYTF
V gene: TRBV6-1; CDR3 protein: CASSEQGRGLGGELFF
V gene: TRBV7-9; CDR3 protein: CASSPTNRGYQETQYF
V gene: TRBV18; CDR3 protein: CASSPRRALGQGNTGELFF
V gene: TRBV10-3; CDR3 protein: CAIAISGTPAYNEQFF
V gene: TRBV25-1; CDR3 protein: CATRDRGWDTQYF
V gene: TRBV4-3; CDR3 protein: CASSQEDRGSGELFF
V gene: TRBV21-1; CDR3 protein: CASRFTGLGETQYF
V gene: TRBV7-9; CDR3 protein: CASSLGTSGYNEQFF
V gene: TRBV7-9; CDR3 protein: CASSPGAGNTIYF
V gene: TRBV5-1; CDR3 protein: CASSLWSSGTSGNNEQFF
V gene: TRBV2; CDR3 protein: CASSNKQGAEAFF
V gene: TRBV6-2/TRBV6-3; CDR3 protein: CASSQTSGGYNEQFF
V gene: TRBV15; CDR3 protein: CATSSKPQGAPGYGYTF